This T cell receptor (beta chain) was retrieved from a study of regulatory T cells in long-lasting Graves disease. The authors built TCR beta libraries using iRepertoire HTBI primers and Arm-PCR of CDR3 regions. TCRdb processed the multiplex PCR reads anew with MiXCR; each CDR3 protein has one entry. Of fewer than 600,000 distinct CDR3 sequences in the sample, about 20% were seen once. Stated time point: persistent/refractory GD, antithyroid drugs over 5 years with positive TRAb. From PBMCs, RNA was extracted and then used to make the TCR library. From an endocrinology department in Xi'an, China, came the patients. The CDR3 length is 13 residues. Germline V CDR1 and CDR2: MNHEY, SVGAGI. V shed 0 bases and J shed 5 bases, with 8 bases lying between them. This clonotype was observed many times.

The receptor was derived from a female donor with Graves disease. This chain connects TRBV6-5 to TRBJ2-7; D remains ambiguous. The sequences come from peripheral blood mononuclear cells (PBMCs), collected when the disease was refractory, from a patient treated with antithyroid drugs. The CDR3 DNA is TGTGCCAGCAGTTACTCCGGGCTAGACGAGCAGTACTTC. This gives the protein CASSYSGLDEQYF.